The 4 T cell receptor beta chains given below trace back to one sample, sequenced in a study of cytomegalovirus exposure and HLA in healthy donors. PCR was performed using 60 Vbeta and 13 Jbeta primers. This table comes from immunoSEQ multiplex PCR, and its TCRdb copy is limited to in-frame clones, with some not included. The sample has some 200,000 clones; around 81% are singletons. The sequencing input was PBMCs. The receptors stem from a woman in her 30s in good health and CMV-seronegative.

This clone was recorded only once. The J gene is TRBJ1-5, the V gene TRBV28; D is undetermined. CDR1 and CDR2 from the germline V gene are MDHEN and SYDVKM. The CDR3 covers 15 residues. V shed 7 bases and J shed 4 bases, with 17 bases lying between them. The CDR3, as DNA: TGTGCCAGCACCCCCCGCGCGGGCCTGAATCAGCCCCAGCATTTT. It encodes CASTPRAGLNQPQHF. Filled out from reference TRBV28 and TRBJ1-5, the complete variable domain reads DVKVTQSSRYLVKRTGEKVFLECVQDMDHENMFWYRQDPGLGLRLIYFSYDVKMKEKGDIPEGYSVSREKKERFSLILESASTNQTSMYLCASTPRAGLNQPQHFGDGTRLSIL.

This clone occurred a few times. The chain combines TRBV2 with TRBJ1-6; 8 nucleotides align to TRBD1. Germline CDR1 reads SNHLY; CDR2 reads FYNNEI. This CDR3 is built from 16 residues. J was trimmed by 4 bases and V by 7 bases; bases with no gene match: 9. In nucleotides, the CDR3 is TGTGCCAGCAATTACAGGGGGACCTTTTATAATTCACCCCTCCACTTT. The encoded protein is CASNYRGTFYNSPLHF.

The chain carries TRBV28 and TRBJ1-3; D not resolved. Germline CDR1 reads MDHEN; CDR2 reads SYDVKM. The CDR3 consists of 11 residues. V shed 3 bases and J shed 12 bases, with 9 bases lying between them. CDR3 protein: CASSFLSGIYF. CDR3 sequence (DNA): TGTGCCAGCAGTTTTCTCTCCGGCATATATTTT.

The chain recombines TRBV19 with TRBJ2-1; 14 bases line up with TRBD2. Trimming took 8 bases from V and 9 from J; bases not matched to a gene: 6. The CDR3 is 14 residues long. Germline CDR1 LNHDA, CDR2 SQIVND (reference sequence). CDR3 protein: CASQGLAGVGEQFF. Written as DNA, the CDR3 is TGTGCCAGTCAGGGACTAGCGGGAGTGGGTGAGCAGTTCTTC.